The clone carrying this T cell receptor (beta chain) was observed at least ten times. Its antigen remains unidentified. Via MiXCR, TCRdb re-called the RT-PCR reads, giving one row per CDR3 protein. The data show about 520,000 distinct CDR3 sequences, around 7.7% seen once. The data were obtained in a study of response to subunit inactivated influenza vaccine. Findings of the study overall: T cells newly recruited by each seasonal influenza vaccination are few, the authors suggested.

The CDR3 covers 16 residues. J was trimmed by 3 bases and V by 3 bases; bases with no gene match: 10. Per the germline V gene, CDR1 is MNHNS and CDR2 is SASEGT. V and J are TRBV6-1 and TRBJ2-5; 7 nucleotides match TRBD2. The receptor's source is a man between 50 and 69 years old who received an inactivated influenza vaccine. Specimen: PBMCs from blood, collected roughly 24 months after vaccination. The CDR3 region has the DNA TGTGCCAGCAGTGACCCAGGGAGGGGCTGGGAAGAGACCCAGTACTTC. Translation: CASSDPGRGWEETQYF.